A selection of T cell receptor beta chains follows, all from one sample in a study of T-cell memory formation after mild COVID-19. TCRdb reprocessed the 5' RACE reads with MiXCR, giving one entry per CDR3 protein. The sample holds 150,000 to 200,000 distinct CDR3 sequences, around 30% seen once. The specimen was PBMCs or a T cell subset sorted from them (not recorded which). The receptor set was obtained from an adult woman who had mild COVID-19 (a few samples of this study predate the infection). Cell type and time point are not known. CDR3s include the opening cysteine and the closing phenylalanine or tryptophan. A D gene is named only where the DNA matches it firmly. Size is omitted from some rows. Given values are once, few, many or a class for expanded clones.

j_call,v_call,d_call,clone_size,cdr3_length,cdr3_aa,cdr3_nt
TRBJ2-7,TRBV5-1,TRBD2,NA,14,CASSLTSATYEQYF,TGCGCCAGCAGCTTGACTAGCGCGACCTACGAGCAGTACTTC
TRBJ1-5,TRBV28,NA,NA,17,CASSGGTARYSNQPQHF,TGTGCCAGCAGTGGCGGGACGGCGAGATATAGCAATCAGCCCCAGCATTTT
TRBJ1-1,TRBV7-9,NA,NA,15,CASSGALRGLPKAFF,TGTGCCAGCTCTGGGGCTCTACGGGGGCTTCCTAAAGCTTTCTTT
TRBJ2-7,TRBV9,NA,NA,14,CASSVTDFSYEQYF,TGTGCCAGCAGCGTAACGGACTTCTCCTACGAGCAGTACTTC
TRBJ1-4,TRBV18,NA,NA,15,CASTPRGDINEKLFF,TGTGCCAGCACACCCCGGGGGGACATCAATGAAAAACTGTTTTTT
TRBJ2-1,TRBV6-5,TRBD2,NA,14,CASQRASGINEQFF,TGTGCCAGCCAGAGGGCTAGCGGGATTAATGAGCAGTTCTTC
TRBJ2-1,TRBV24-1,NA,few,17,CATSDSTLTGVYNEQFF,TGTGCCACCAGTGACTCGACCCTAACCGGCGTTTACAATGAGCAGTTCTTC
TRBJ2-5,TRBV7-6,TRBD2,few,17,CASSLNPGLAGQETQYF,TGTGCCAGCAGCTTAAACCCGGGACTAGCGGGACAAGAGACCCAGTACTTC
TRBJ2-5,TRBV29-1,NA,many,14,CSVGLRGGQETQYF,TGCAGCGTTGGTCTAAGGGGGGGACAAGAGACCCAGTACTTC
TRBJ2-7,TRBV21-1,NA,few,14,CASSKVMGSYEQYF,TGTGCCAGCAGCAAAGTTATGGGCTCCTACGAGCAGTACTTC
TRBJ2-1,TRBV4-2,TRBD2,NA,16,CASSQGASGTYNEQFF,TGTGCCAGCAGCCAAGGGGCTAGCGGGACCTACAATGAGCAGTTCTTC
TRBJ2-7,TRBV5-1,NA,NA,14,CASSLAGGQRGQYF,TGCGCCAGCAGCTTGGCCGGGGGACAGCGCGGGCAGTACTTC
TRBJ2-5,TRBV29-1,NA,few,13,CSVEGDIQETQYF,TGCAGCGTTGAGGGGGACATCCAAGAGACCCAGTACTTC
TRBJ2-2,TRBV29-1,TRBD1,NA,14,CSVAGTELTGELFF,TGCAGCGTTGCCGGGACAGAGCTCACCGGGGAGCTGTTTTTT
TRBJ2-3,TRBV3-1,NA,NA,17,CASSQGSGRSSTDTQYF,TGTGCCAGCTCCCAGGGCTCTGGGCGATCAAGCACAGATACGCAGTATTTT
TRBJ2-3,TRBV5-5,TRBD1,NA,18,CASSLGQGPYSSTDTQYF,TGTGCCAGCAGCTTAGGACAGGGGCCTTACTCTAGCACAGATACGCAGTATTTT
TRBJ2-5,TRBV27,TRBD2,NA,17,CASSSGTSGRGQETQYF,TGTGCCAGCAGTTCGGGGACTAGCGGGAGGGGACAAGAGACCCAGTACTTC
TRBJ2-2,TRBV6-1,NA,NA,16,CASSTRDSTNTGELFF,TGTGCCAGCAGTACCCGGGACTCCACAAACACCGGGGAGCTGTTTTTT
TRBJ1-1,TRBV6-1,NA,NA,12,CASIAGGTEAFF,TGTGCCAGCATCGCCGGGGGCACTGAAGCTTTCTTT
TRBJ2-6,TRBV11-1,NA,NA,17,CASSLVAGRSGANVLTF,TGTGCCAGCAGCTTAGTGGCGGGGCGCTCTGGGGCCAACGTCCTGACTTTC
TRBJ2-5,TRBV5-1,NA,few,13,CASSLGLEETQYF,TGCGCCAGCAGCTTGGGGCTGGAGGAGACCCAGTACTTC
TRBJ2-7,TRBV5-1,NA,NA,14,CASSLQGGIYEQYF,TGCGCCAGCAGCTTGCAGGGGGGGATCTACGAGCAGTACTTC
TRBJ1-1,TRBV5-5,NA,NA,14,CASSRDSLNTEAFF,TGTGCCAGCAGCCGCGACAGCTTGAACACTGAAGCTTTCTTT
TRBJ2-5,TRBV29-1,TRBD2,NA,13,CSVASGQQETQYF,TGCAGCGTTGCTAGCGGGCAACAAGAGACCCAGTACTTC
TRBJ2-3,TRBV9,NA,few,16,CASSVVLKSSTDTQYF,TGTGCCAGCAGCGTAGTTCTGAAATCGAGCACAGATACGCAGTATTTT
TRBJ1-5,TRBV5-1,NA,NA,16,CASSLGSGSGNQPQHF,TGCGCCAGCAGCTTAGGCTCCGGATCCGGCAATCAGCCCCAGCATTTT
TRBJ1-5,TRBV20-1,NA,NA,14,CSARPLNSNQPQHF,TGCAGTGCTCGGCCCCTAAATAGCAATCAGCCCCAGCATTTT
TRBJ2-7,TRBV6-5,TRBD2,few,15,CASSYSASGSYEQYF,TGTGCCAGCAGTTACTCGGCTAGCGGGAGTTACGAGCAGTACTTC
TRBJ1-6,TRBV7-9,NA,few,15,CASSLGPGVGSPLHF,TGTGCCAGCAGCTTAGGTCCGGGGGTCGGTTCACCCCTCCACTTT
TRBJ1-5,TRBV6-5,NA,NA,14,CASRTLRSNQPQHF,TGTGCCAGCAGGACCCTTCGGAGCAATCAGCCCCAGCATTTT
TRBJ2-7,TRBV7-9,NA,NA,14,CASSRPVASYEQYF,TGTGCCAGCAGCCGTCCGGTGGCCTCGTACGAGCAGTACTTC
TRBJ2-7,TRBV12-3/TRBV12-4,TRBD2,few,15,CASSPGSGSVDEQYF,TGTGCCAGCAGCCCGGGGAGCGGGAGTGTCGACGAGCAGTACTTC
TRBJ2-5,TRBV24-1,NA,NA,14,CATSEAGVVETQYF,TGTGCCACCAGTGAGGCAGGGGTGGTGGAGACCCAGTACTTC
TRBJ1-1,TRBV3-1,NA,few,14,CASSPIGGATEAFF,TGTGCCAGCAGCCCCATCGGGGGCGCGACTGAAGCTTTCTTT
TRBJ2-1,TRBV4-1,TRBD2,few,16,CASSPLTSGGRNEQFF,TGCGCCAGCAGCCCCCTGACTAGCGGGGGGCGTAATGAGCAGTTCTTC
TRBJ2-3,TRBV7-8,NA,few,17,CASSSDGGPREEDTQYF,TGTGCCAGCAGCTCCGACGGGGGCCCCCGAGAAGAAGATACGCAGTATTTT
TRBJ2-1,TRBV12-3/TRBV12-4,NA,few,15,CASGVQRVESYEQFF,TGTGCCAGCGGGGTCCAGCGCGTAGAGAGCTATGAGCAGTTCTTC
TRBJ2-5,TRBV7-6,NA,few,12,CASRAALETQYF,TGTGCCAGCAGGGCGGCCTTGGAGACCCAGTACTTC
TRBJ2-6,TRBV12-3/TRBV12-4,NA,NA,16,CASSSQDSSGANVLTF,TGTGCCAGCAGTTCGCAAGACAGTTCTGGGGCCAACGTCCTGACTTTC
TRBJ2-1,TRBV4-2,TRBD1,NA,16,CASSQVAGQAYNEQFF,TGTGCCAGCAGCCAAGTCGCGGGACAGGCCTACAATGAGCAGTTCTTC
TRBJ2-7,TRBV19,NA,few,12,CASSPRWDEQYF,TGTGCCAGTAGTCCCCGTTGGGACGAGCAGTACTTC
TRBJ1-5,TRBV9,NA,few,18,CASSVAISGRNGADTQHF,TGTGCCAGCAGCGTAGCTATCTCGGGCAGAAATGGCGCAGATACGCAGCATTTT
TRBJ2-7,TRBV13,NA,few,16,CASSPRQVGPIAEQYF,TGTGCCAGCAGCCCGCGACAGGTCGGCCCCATTGCCGAGCAGTACTTC
TRBJ2-5,TRBV29-1,NA,NA,12,CSVDRDQETQYF,TGCAGCGTTGACCGGGACCAAGAGACCCAGTACTTC
TRBJ2-3,TRBV7-2,TRBD2,NA,15,CASSLARERTDTQYF,TGTGCCAGCAGCTTAGCGCGGGAGAGGACAGATACGCAGTATTTT
TRBJ2-3,TRBV30,NA,few,11,CAWSVLDTQYF,TGTGCCTGGAGTGTCCTAGATACGCAGTATTTT
TRBJ2-7,TRBV7-2,TRBD2,NA,16,CASSLGASGNGGEQYF,TGTGCCAGCAGCCTTGGGGCTAGCGGGAATGGGGGGGAGCAGTACTTC
TRBJ2-1,TRBV6-2/TRBV6-3,NA,few,14,CASSYSAPSDEQFF,TGTGCCAGCAGTTACAGTGCTCCAAGTGATGAGCAGTTCTTC
TRBJ1-2,TRBV29-1,NA,NA,15,CSVEDRGIYLSGYTF,TGCAGCGTTGAAGATCGGGGCATATACCTTTCTGGCTACACCTTC
TRBJ2-2,TRBV15,NA,NA,14,CATSRDEPGGELFF,TGTGCCACCAGCAGAGATGAGCCGGGCGGGGAGCTGTTTTTT
TRBJ2-1,TRBV2,NA,few,15,CASSEGSGGYNEQFF,TGTGCCAGCAGTGAAGGCAGCGGAGGCTACAATGAGCAGTTCTTC
TRBJ1-1,TRBV19,TRBD1,NA,16,CASSSYQGAGNTEAFF,TGTGCCAGTAGTTCCTATCAGGGGGCCGGGAACACTGAAGCTTTCTTT
TRBJ2-6,TRBV7-9,NA,few,15,CASSPPGAGANVLTF,TGTGCCAGCAGCCCTCCCGGGGCTGGGGCCAACGTCCTGACTTTC
TRBJ2-7,TRBV30,TRBD2,NA,15,CAWRSPGAGGREQYF,TGTGCCTGGAGATCCCCGGGAGCGGGGGGGCGCGAGCAGTACTTC
TRBJ2-7,TRBV20-1,NA,many,12,CSARGLAYEQYF,TGCAGTGCTAGAGGACTAGCCTACGAGCAGTACTTC